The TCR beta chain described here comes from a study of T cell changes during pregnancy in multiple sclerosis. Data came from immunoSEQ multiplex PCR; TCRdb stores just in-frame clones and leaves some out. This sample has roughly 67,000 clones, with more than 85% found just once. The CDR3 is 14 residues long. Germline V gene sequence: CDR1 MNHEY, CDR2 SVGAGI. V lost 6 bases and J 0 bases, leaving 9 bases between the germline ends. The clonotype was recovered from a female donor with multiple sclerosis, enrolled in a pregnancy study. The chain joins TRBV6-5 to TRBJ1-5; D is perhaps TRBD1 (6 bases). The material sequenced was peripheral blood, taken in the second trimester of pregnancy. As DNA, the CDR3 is TGTGCCAGCAGGTGGACAGATAGCAATCAGCCCCAGCATTTT. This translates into CASRWTDSNQPQHF.